A single sample is the source of the 8 T cell receptor beta chains below, sequenced in a study of T cells after yellow fever vaccination (dated by TCRdb to about 2019). Libraries were built with 5' RACE. Sequenced on an Illumina HiSeq 2500. The public reads were reanalyzed by TCRdb: fastp trimming at Q25, MiXCR alignment, in-frame beta chains only. When rows share a CDR3 protein, they turn into one entry using the most common DNA and genes. This sample holds about 150,000 distinct CDR3 sequences; 6.2% were observed only once. The top ten constitute under 3% of the sample. Taken with the paper, the label for treatment or condition translates to: live attenuated yellow fever vaccine strain. This specimen was CD4+ T cells sorted from PBMCs, taken on the day of the first yellow fever vaccination. The receptors were gathered from a man aged 18 to 35 who received the YFV17D yellow fever vaccine.

This clonotype was counted many times. The rearrangement links TRBV24-1 to TRBJ1-1, with TRBD1 as a possible D gene (6 bases). The V end was cut by 9 bases, the J end by 2 bases, with 12 bases between. The CDR3 spans 13 residues. CDR1 is KGHDR, CDR2 SFDVKD, per germline. The CDR3 nucleotides are TGTGCCACCCGTGGACAGCCCAACACTGAAGCTTTCTTT. This sequence encodes CATRGQPNTEAFF.

This clonotype was counted a few times. The chain combines TRBV12-3 or TRBV12-4 with TRBJ2-7, with D possibly being TRBD2 (5 bases). V was pared by 5 bases and J by 6 bases, with 17 bases between. The CDR3 is 14 residues long. CDR3 loop: CASSPGITRPEQYF. CDR3 DNA: TGTGCCAGCAGTCCCGGGATCACAAGGCCCGAGCAGTACTTC.

This clonotype occurred many times. The chain uses TRBV5-1 and TRBJ2-7; 7 nucleotides align to TRBD2. The CDR3 consists of 13 residues. J lost 3 bases, V lost 0 bases, and 0 bases had no gene match. The germline gives CDR1 SGHRS, CDR2 YFSETQ. For the CDR3, the DNA is TGCGCCAGCAGCTTGGGCGGGGGCTACGAGCAGTACGTC. It yields the protein CASSLGGGYEQYV.

This clonotype was found a few times. V gene TRBV7-6 combines with J gene TRBJ2-1, with 7 bases matching TRBD1. The V and J ends lost 2 bases and 7 bases, in that order; junction bases with no gene match: 8. This CDR3 has 15 amino acids. CDR1 is SGHVS and CDR2 is FNYEAQ in the germline V gene. The CDR3 nucleotides are TGTGCCAGCAGCTTAACACAGGGGCTTGGGAATGAGCAGTTCTTC. Amino acids: CASSLTQGLGNEQFF.

The V gene is TRBV28, the J gene TRBJ2-7; D is undetermined. V gave up 7 bases and J gave up 6 bases, with 22 bases separating them. The germline gives CDR1 MDHEN, CDR2 SYDVKM. The length of the CDR3 is 15 residues. The CDR3 DNA follows: TGTGCCAGCACCCCCGGAGAGGCCAAACGACGCGAGCAGTACGTC. As protein: CASTPGEAKRREQYV.

This clonotype occurred many times. The V call is TRBV28, the J call TRBJ2-7; maybe TRBD1 (8 bases). This CDR3 contains 13 residues. Germline CDR1 reads MDHEN; CDR2 reads SYDVKM. V was pared by 6 bases and J by 2 bases, with 11 bases between. CDR3 sequence (DNA): TGTGCCAGCAGCACAGGGGGGGCCTACGAGCAGTACTTC. The encoded protein is CASSTGGAYEQYF.

This clonotype has ten or more counts. The rearrangement uses TRBV12-3 or TRBV12-4 and TRBJ2-1; 8 nucleotides agree with TRBD2. The CDR3 has 15 amino acids. V lost 5 bases to trimming and J lost 4 bases; unmatched junction nucleotides: 7. The CDR3 loop is CASSPERGPYNEQFF. CDR3 in DNA: TGTGCCAGCAGTCCTGAGCGGGGGCCGTACAATGAGCAGTTCTTC.

This clonotype was counted many times. The CDR3 region has the DNA TGTGCCAGCAGCTGGGCGGCCACAGATACGCAGTATTTT. It translates to CASSWAATDTQYF. The V gene is TRBV7-2, the J gene TRBJ2-3, with no clear D. The V end lost 4 bases, the J end lost 2 bases, and 7 bases lay between the germline ends. The V gene's germline CDR1 is SGHTA and CDR2 FQGNSA. The CDR3 covers 13 residues. The entire variable domain, with the rest obtained from reference TRBV7-2 and TRBJ2-3, is as follows: GAGVSQSPSNKVTEKGKDVELRCDPISGHTALYWYRQSLGQGLEFLIYFQGNSAPDKSGLPSDRFSAERTGGSVSTLTIQRTQQEDSAVYLCASSWAATDTQYFGPGTRLTVL.